What follows is one TCR beta chain and its context. In the original analysis: Reference gene primer amplification gave nucleated cell count estimates. The table came from immunoSEQ multiplex PCR; TCRdb's copy has only in-frame clones and leaves some out. That table gives V, J and clone size, and the DNA gave D and trimming. The table shows some 160,000 clones, with more than 65% occurring only once. These data are taken from a study of blood T cell repertoires in COVID-19. Study in general: The study drew acute and convalescent COVID-19 samples from the United States, Italy and Spain. PBMCs, B-cell-depleted T cells, or T cells were the source of the cDNA or gDNA that made up the material.

The CDR3 length is 14 residues. The junction had 9 bases not matched to a gene; V was cut back by 3 bases and J by 7 bases. Germline lookup yields CDR1 KGHSH and CDR2 LQKENI. V is TRBV18 and J is TRBJ2-7, with 7 bases aligning to TRBD1. The sample comprised peripheral blood. The source is a woman of 80 years or more with acute or convalescent COVID-19. The CDR3 loop is CASSPRDSVGEQYF. CDR3 coding DNA: TGTGCCAGCTCACCCCGGGACAGCGTGGGGGAGCAGTACTTC.